Listed below are T cell receptor beta chains from one sample, sequenced in a study of multiple sclerosis patients with progressive multifocal leukoencephalopathy. Profiling relied on immunoSEQ multiplex PCR, and the TCRdb table lists in-frame clones only, not all of them. The sample includes about 31,000 clones, about nine tenths of them seen just once. Sample: PBMCs, taken from a patient treated with natalizumab. Receptor source: a woman in her forties with progressive multifocal leukoencephalopathy. Each CDR3 is given with its conserved first and last residue. The D gene is left open where the match is weak. The size field is filled for only some rows; it gives once, few, many or a size class.

d_gene: TRBD1; v_gene: TRBV28; abundance: -; len: 15; j_gene: TRBJ1-1; CDR3nt: TGTGCCAGCAGTTTATTGAGGGGGCAGAACACTGAAGCTTTCTTT; CDR3aa: CASSLLRGQNTEAFF
d_gene: -; v_gene: TRBV6-6; abundance: -; len: 12; j_gene: TRBJ2-3; CDR3nt: TGTGCCAGCAGGGGTGGTGCGGATACGCAGTATTTT; CDR3aa: CASRGGADTQYF
d_gene: -; v_gene: TRBV5-4; abundance: -; len: 14; j_gene: TRBJ2-7; CDR3nt: TGTGCCAGCGGCGCCCGGGACGAAGGCCGCGAGCAGTACTTC; CDR3aa: CASGARDEGREQYF
d_gene: TRBD1; v_gene: TRBV27; abundance: few; len: 15; j_gene: TRBJ1-2; CDR3nt: TGTGCCAGCAGACGGGACAGGGCTCTAAACTATGGCTACACCTTC; CDR3aa: CASRRDRALNYGYTF
d_gene: TRBD1; v_gene: TRBV10-3; abundance: few; len: 15; j_gene: TRBJ1-1; CDR3nt: TGTGCCATCAAACGGGCAGGGGGCGAGAACACTGAAGCTTTCTTT; CDR3aa: CAIKRAGGENTEAFF
d_gene: -; v_gene: TRBV5-1; abundance: -; len: 15; j_gene: TRBJ1-1; CDR3nt: TGCGCCAGCAGCTGGGGGCCGGGAGGGGGCACTGAAGCTTTCTTT; CDR3aa: CASSWGPGGGTEAFF
d_gene: TRBD1; v_gene: TRBV14; abundance: -; len: 16; j_gene: TRBJ1-1; CDR3nt: TGTGCCAGCAACGCCGGGACAGGTTTCATGAACACTGAAGCTTTCTTT; CDR3aa: CASNAGTGFMNTEAFF
d_gene: TRBD1; v_gene: TRBV18; abundance: -; len: 18; j_gene: TRBJ2-1; CDR3nt: TGTGCCAGCTCACCACCGATGGGGACAGGGTGGGGTTGGAATGAGCAGTTCTTC; CDR3aa: CASSPPMGTGWGWNEQFF
d_gene: -; v_gene: TRBV30; abundance: -; len: 13; j_gene: TRBJ1-1; CDR3nt: TGTGCCTGGAGTGTAGGACAGAACACTGAAGCTTTCTTT; CDR3aa: CAWSVGQNTEAFF
d_gene: -; v_gene: TRBV13; abundance: -; len: 12; j_gene: TRBJ2-7; CDR3nt: TGTGCCAGCAGTACAGACAGCGCCGAGCAGTACTTC; CDR3aa: CASSTDSAEQYF
d_gene: TRBD1; v_gene: TRBV28; abundance: -; len: 13; j_gene: TRBJ1-1; CDR3nt: TGTGCCACCCGGGGACAGAGTTGGACTGAAGCTTTCTTT; CDR3aa: CATRGQSWTEAFF
d_gene: -; v_gene: TRBV18; abundance: -; len: 16; j_gene: TRBJ2-7; CDR3nt: TGTGCCAGCTCACCAAACCCTTCAGGACTTTCCTACGAGCAGTACTTC; CDR3aa: CASSPNPSGLSYEQYF
d_gene: TRBD2; v_gene: TRBV7-2; abundance: -; len: 18; j_gene: TRBJ2-3; CDR3nt: TGTGCCAGCAGCTTCTCCGGGACTAGCGGCTTATACACAGATACGCAGTATTTT; CDR3aa: CASSFSGTSGLYTDTQYF
d_gene: -; v_gene: TRBV5-6; abundance: -; len: 14; j_gene: TRBJ2-5; CDR3nt: TGTGCCAGCAGCTTGAGGGGGTCCCAAGAGACCCAGTACTTC; CDR3aa: CASSLRGSQETQYF
d_gene: TRBD2; v_gene: TRBV19; abundance: few; len: 16; j_gene: TRBJ2-3; CDR3nt: TGTGCCAGTAGTATCCAACTAGCGGGAGGGGCCGATACGCAGTATTTT; CDR3aa: CASSIQLAGGADTQYF
d_gene: TRBD1; v_gene: TRBV10-3; abundance: -; len: 13; j_gene: TRBJ2-7; CDR3nt: TGTGCCATCAGTGTCGACAGGGACTACGAGCAGTACTTC; CDR3aa: CAISVDRDYEQYF
d_gene: -; v_gene: TRBV5-4; abundance: -; len: 12; j_gene: TRBJ2-7; CDR3nt: TGTGCCAGCAGCTTGTTTGGGTACGAGCAGTACTTC; CDR3aa: CASSLFGYEQYF
d_gene: TRBD1; v_gene: TRBV6-5; abundance: -; len: 15; j_gene: TRBJ1-6; CDR3nt: TGTGCCAGCAGTAGCCACAGGGGGATAAGTTCACCCCTCCACTTT; CDR3aa: CASSSHRGISSPLHF
d_gene: -; v_gene: TRBV7-2; abundance: -; len: 13; j_gene: TRBJ2-7; CDR3nt: TGTGCCAGCAGTTCCAAGGCCCGAGAAGAGCAGTACTTC; CDR3aa: CASSSKAREEQYF
d_gene: -; v_gene: TRBV27; abundance: -; len: 14; j_gene: TRBJ2-6; CDR3nt: TGTGCCAGCAGCTTATACTCTGGGGTCAACGTCCTGACTTTC; CDR3aa: CASSLYSGVNVLTF
d_gene: TRBD1; v_gene: TRBV19; abundance: few; len: 14; j_gene: TRBJ1-5; CDR3nt: TGTGCCAGTAGTAACAGGGGGGAATATCAGCCCCAGCATTTT; CDR3aa: CASSNRGEYQPQHF